These 14 T cell receptor beta chains came from one sample sequenced in a study of T cell changes during pregnancy in multiple sclerosis (dated 2019 in TCRdb). Receptors were amplified or captured by the immunoSEQ multiplex PCR assay. Not all clones reach the TCRdb copy of this immuneACCESS table, which keeps in-frame sequences only. Checked studies attribute under half of the gap to unresolved V genes and leave the rest unexplained. This sample gives about 59,000 clones in total; about 94% of them show up just once. Clones ranked in the top ten supply about 2.6% of the sample. The sample here was CD8+ T cells from peripheral blood mononuclear cells, taken in the third trimester of pregnancy. These TCRs come from a female donor with multiple sclerosis, enrolled in a pregnancy study.

The chain combines TRBV19 with TRBJ2-1; D is undetermined. The V gene lost 3 bases and the J gene lost 7 bases, with 10 bases spanning the gap. Germline CDR1 and CDR2: LNHDA and SQIVND (reference sequence). The CDR3 extends over 13 amino acids. The CDR3 region is CASSMTQTNEQFF. The DNA for the CDR3 is TGTGCCAGTAGTATGACCCAGACAAATGAGCAGTTCTTC.

The genes are TRBV30 and TRBJ2-5, with D possibly being TRBD2 (6 bases). The J call may be in error: the DNA end matches TRBJ2-7 better. Germline CDR1 GTSNPN, CDR2 SVGIG (reference sequence). The CDR3 spans 12 residues. Here the CDR3 reads CAWSPSGDEQYF. The CDR3 bases are TGTGCCTGGAGTCCGTCGGGGGACGAGCAGTACTTC.

The chain recombines TRBV4-3 with TRBJ1-3; D might be TRBD1 (6 bases). CDR3 length: 18 amino acids. Between the trimmed V and J ends, which lost 1 base and 2 bases, there was a span of 18 bases. Germline-derived CDR1 and CDR2 are LGHNA and YSLEER. The CDR3, as DNA: TGCGCCAGCAGCCAAGGGGACCGAGGGGGGGTAACTGGAAACACCATATATTTT. This translates into CASSQGDRGGVTGNTIYF.

This chain uses TRBV4-3 with TRBJ2-7, with 10 bases identical to TRBD1. The germline CDR1 and CDR2 sequences are LGHNA and YSLEER. Trimming cost V 3 bases and J 6 bases; bases outside gene matches: 11. The CDR3 sequence is 16 residues long. Written as DNA, the CDR3 is TGCGCCAGCAGCCAGTCCACCGGGACAGGGGAGGGCGAGCAGTACTTC. The encoded protein is CASSQSTGTGEGEQYF.

V usage is TRBV28 and J usage is TRBJ2-7; TRBD1 is a possible D gene (6 bases). This CDR3 is 14 amino acids long. Trimming removed 3 bases at V and 6 bases at J, with 15 bases between. CDR1 and CDR2 (germline): MDHEN, SYDVKM. In DNA form, the CDR3 reads TGTGCCAGCAGTTTTACGGGGAACAGGGCCGAGCAGTACTTC. Amino acids: CASSFTGNRAEQYF.

The genes are TRBV28 and TRBJ2-3; TRBD1 matches 7 bases. With 2 bases clipped from V and 3 bases from J, the junction kept 5 bases outside the gene matches. Germline V CDR1 and CDR2: MDHEN, SYDVKM. The CDR3 extends over 15 amino acids. CDR3 residues: CASSLEAGGTDTQYF. As DNA, the CDR3 is TGTGCCAGCAGTTTAGAGGCAGGGGGAACAGATACGCAGTATTTT.

The genes are TRBV19 and TRBJ2-3, with a possible D match to TRBD2 (6 bases). The CDR3 has 16 residues. Trimming left V 4 bases short and J 6 bases short, with 20 bases between. CDR1 is LNHDA and CDR2 is SQIVND in the germline V gene (reference sequence). CDR3 in DNA: TGTGCCAGTAGTAAGGGCCAAGCGCGGAGGGTGGATACGCAGTATTTT. Translated: CASSKGQARRVDTQYF.

The chain carries TRBV27 and TRBJ1-1, with D hard to call. Germline loops: CDR1 MNHEY, CDR2 SMNVEV (reference sequence). The V end lost 9 bases, the J end lost 1 base, and 18 bases lay between the germline ends. The CDR3 covers 15 residues. The CDR3 loop reads CASWEGPRSNTEAFF. For the CDR3, the DNA is TGTGCCAGTTGGGAGGGCCCCCGATCGAACACTGAAGCTTTCTTT.

The chain combines TRBV5-1 with TRBJ2-7; possible D gene TRBD1, 6 bases. The CDR3 sequence is 13 residues long. Trimming stripped 5 bases from V and 0 bases from J, with 9 bases between. Germline CDR1 SGHRS, CDR2 YFSETQ. The CDR3 sequence is CASRPDSSYEQYF. The DNA of the CDR3 is TGCGCCAGCAGGCCGGACAGCTCCTACGAGCAGTACTTC.

The rearrangement links TRBV28 to TRBJ2-5, with D maybe TRBD2 (6 bases). Germline values: CDR1 MDHEN, CDR2 SYDVKM. This CDR3 is 15 amino acids long. V lost 6 bases and J lost 0, with 14 bases in between. CDR3 DNA sequence: TGTGCCAGCAGCCCCGCGGGACGGGACCAAGAGACCCAGTACTTC. This translates into CASSPAGRDQETQYF.

The rearrangement joins TRBV4-1 to TRBJ2-1, with 11 bases that match TRBD2. V was pared by 2 bases and J by 8 bases, with 8 bases of the junction left unmatched. This CDR3 is built from 16 residues. CDR1 MGHRA and CDR2 YSYEKL come from the germline V gene. CDR3 DNA: TGCGCCAGCAGCCAACCCCTAGCGGGGGGTGGGGATGAGCAGTTCTTC. Translating it yields CASSQPLAGGGDEQFF.

This chain links TRBV2 with TRBJ2-5; the match to TRBD2 covers 13 bases. CDR1 SNHLY and CDR2 FYNNEI come from the germline V gene. The CDR3 extends over 16 amino acids. The V segment lost 2 bases and the J segment 4 bases; nucleotides outside the gene matches: 4. The CDR3 nucleotides are TGTGCCAGCAGTGAAACGGGACTAGCGGGACGAGAGACCCAGTACTTC. It yields the protein CASSETGLAGRETQYF.

This clone appeared once. The CDR3 region is CASSLPQGGTEAFF. The CDR3 DNA is TGTGCCAGCAGTTTACCGCAGGGGGGCACTGAAGCTTTCTTT. V gene TRBV28 combines with J gene TRBJ1-1, with 7 bases that match TRBD1. V lost 2 bases and J lost 4; bases outside the gene matches: 4. The germline V gene has CDR1 MDHEN and CDR2 SYDVKM. This CDR3 is 14 amino acids long.

The chain carries TRBV7-9 and TRBJ2-1; 9 bases fit TRBD2. The V gene end was trimmed by 5 bases and the J gene end by 8 bases; junction bases not matched to a gene: 7. The V gene's germline CDR1 is SEHNR and CDR2 FQNEAQ (reference sequence). The CDR3 length is 14 residues. CDR3 protein: CASSGSGRSYEQFF. The CDR3 coding sequence is TGTGCCAGCAGCGGTAGCGGGAGAAGCTATGAGCAGTTCTTC. Full variable domain (rest looked up from reference TRBV7-9 and TRBJ2-1): DTGVSQNPRHKITKRGQNVTFRCDPISEHNRLYWYRQTLGQGPEFLTYFQNEAQLEKSRLLSDRFSAERPKGSFSTLEIQRTEQGDSAMYLCASSGSGRSYEQFFGPGTRLTVL.